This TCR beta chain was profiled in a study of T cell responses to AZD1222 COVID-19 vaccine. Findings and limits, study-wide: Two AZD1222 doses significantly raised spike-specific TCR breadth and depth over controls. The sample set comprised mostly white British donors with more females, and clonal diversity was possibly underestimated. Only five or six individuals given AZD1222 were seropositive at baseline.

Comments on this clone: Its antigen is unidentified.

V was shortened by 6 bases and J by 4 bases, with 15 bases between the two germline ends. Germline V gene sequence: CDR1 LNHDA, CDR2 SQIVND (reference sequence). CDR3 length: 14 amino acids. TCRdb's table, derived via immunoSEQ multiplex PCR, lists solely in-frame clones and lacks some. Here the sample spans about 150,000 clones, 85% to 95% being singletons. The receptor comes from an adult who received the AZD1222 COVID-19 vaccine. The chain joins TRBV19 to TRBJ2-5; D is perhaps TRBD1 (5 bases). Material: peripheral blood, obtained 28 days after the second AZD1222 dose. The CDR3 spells CASRDLRRGETQYF. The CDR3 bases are TGTGCCAGTAGGGACCTCCGAAGGGGAGAGACCCAGTACTTC.